Each of the 27 T cell receptor beta chains below was sequenced from the same sample in a study of radiotherapy plus CTLA-4 blockade in lung cancer. TCRdb keeps only in-frame clones here, not all; method: immunoSEQ multiplex PCR. The sample has more than 90,000 clones, 88% seen once. Source: peripheral blood, taken from a patient treated with radiotherapy plus ipilimumab. The receptors derive from a human donor with non-small cell lung cancer that progressed on radiotherapy plus ipilimumab.

V and J are TRBV19 and TRBJ2-5; tentatively, D is TRBD2 (6 bases). Germline loops: CDR1 LNHDA, CDR2 SQIVND (reference sequence). Deletions cut 6 bases from V and 3 bases from J, with 11 bases between. CDR3 length equals 13 residues. CDR3 coding DNA: TGTGCCAGTAGAAGGTCGGGGGAAGAGACCCAGTACTTC. Translating it yields CASRRSGEETQYF. The full variable domain, rest sourced from reference TRBV19 and TRBJ2-5, is DGGITQSPKYLFRKEGQNVTLSCEQNLNHDAMYWYRQDPGQGLRLIYYSQIVNDFQKGDIAEGYSVSREKKESFPLTVTSAQKNPTAFYLCASRRSGEETQYFGPGTRLLVL.

The rearrangement links TRBV27 to TRBJ2-1; 13 nucleotides match TRBD2. CDR1 and CDR2 (germline): MNHEY, SMNVEV (reference sequence). Trimming cost V 3 bases and J 10 bases; bases outside gene matches: 12. The CDR3 covers 17 residues. Here the CDR3 reads CASSFLITGLAGREQFF. CDR3 DNA: TGTGCCAGCAGTTTCCTCATCACGGGACTAGCGGGAAGGGAGCAGTTCTTC.

The chain has TRBV18 and TRBJ1-5; D not resolved. Trimming pared 3 bases from V and 5 bases from J, leaving 11 bases between. The CDR3 contains 14 residues. Germline loops: CDR1 KGHSH, CDR2 LQKENI. CDR3: CASSPMGKDQPQHF. The CDR3 nucleotides read TGTGCCAGCTCACCCATGGGGAAAGATCAGCCCCAGCATTTT.

The table lists this clone with a count of one. This chain joins TRBV5-1 and TRBJ1-1; tentatively, D is TRBD1 (5 bases). This CDR3 has 14 residues. Germline-derived CDR1 and CDR2 are SGHRS and YFSETQ. V was clipped by 0 bases and J by 7 bases, with 13 bases between them. In DNA form, the CDR3 reads TGCGCCAGCAGCTTGGAAATGGGGGTTGGTGAAGCTTTCTTT. Its protein product is CASSLEMGVGEAFF.

The chain recombines TRBV5-1 with TRBJ2-7, with 9 bases lining up with TRBD2. Germline CDR1 and CDR2: SGHRS and YFSETQ. Unmatched junction bases numbered 11, after V lost 4 bases and J lost 3 bases. The CDR3 is made up of 16 amino acids. Here the CDR3 DNA reads TGCGCCAGCAGCGCCTCCGAGGGCGGGAGGGGCTACGAGCAGTACTTC. It specifies CASSASEGGRGYEQYF.

The chain carries TRBV5-1 and TRBJ2-7, with TRBD2 matching 14 bases. In germline, CDR1 is SGHRS, CDR2 YFSETQ. This CDR3 has 16 residues. After removal of 5 bases from V and 4 bases from J, the junction contained 8 bases not matched to a gene. In DNA, the CDR3 is TGCGCCAGCAGACGGACTAGCGGGAGGCCGGGATACGAGCAGTACTTC. This translates into CASRRTSGRPGYEQYF.

The genes are TRBV9 and TRBJ1-1; D ambiguous. Germline V gene lookup returns CDR1 SGDLS and CDR2 YYNGEE. Trimming shortened V by 0 bases and J by 5 bases, and 8 bases separated the two germline ends. The CDR3 contains 13 residues. The CDR3 DNA reads as TGTGCCAGCAGCGTAGTTGCGGGGACTGAAGCTTTCTTT. Residues: CASSVVAGTEAFF.

This chain connects TRBV27 to TRBJ2-6, with D tentatively TRBD1 or TRBD2 (5 bases each). Between the trimmed V and J ends, which lost 5 bases and 4 bases, there was a span of 15 bases. CDR3 length: 16 residues. Germline V gives CDR1 MNHEY, CDR2 SMNVEV (reference sequence). The CDR3 region is CASSLSGPGGANVLTF. The DNA for the CDR3 is TGTGCCAGCAGTCTCTCGGGGCCGGGCGGGGCCAACGTCCTGACTTTC.

This clone was detected only a few times. The chain uses TRBV6-6 and TRBJ2-1; 7 positions agree with TRBD1. The V gene's germline CDR1 is MNHNY and CDR2 SVGAGI (reference sequence). The CDR3 runs to 15 residues. J was trimmed by 9 bases and V by 5 bases; bases with no gene match: 13. The CDR3 DNA follows: TGTGCCAGCAGTACAAGCCGGGACAGCGTTTTTGAGCAGTTCTTC. Protein product: CASSTSRDSVFEQFF.

This clone was picked up one time. The chain employs TRBV5-6 and TRBJ2-6, with unresolved D. Germline CDR1 reads SGHDT; CDR2 reads YYEEEE. The CDR3 spans 19 residues. With 3 bases removed from V and 0 bases from J, the gap between germline ends came to 19 bases. The CDR3 region has the DNA TGTGCCAGCAGCTCCTCCCTTGGTTGGGCCGACTCTGGGGCCAACGTCCTGACTTTC. It is translated as CASSSSLGWADSGANVLTF.

The V and J genes are TRBV27 and TRBJ2-7; 10 nucleotides agree with TRBD2. The junction had 7 bases not matched to a gene; V was cut back by 5 bases and J by 0 bases. The CDR3 covers 16 residues. From germline, CDR1 is MNHEY and CDR2 SMNVEV (reference sequence). CDR3 bases: TGTGCCAGCAGTATTAAAGCGGGAGGGCTCTCCTACGAGCAGTACTTC. It translates to CASSIKAGGLSYEQYF.

The J gene is TRBJ1-4, the V gene TRBV30; TRBD1 matches 7 bases. Germline trimming cut 2 bases from V and 8 bases from J; bases unmatched to any gene: 8. Germline CDR1 and CDR2: GTSNPN and SVGIG (reference sequence). The CDR3 is 14 residues long. CDR3 DNA sequence: TGTGCCTGGAGTATTGACGGGACAGCAGAAAAACTGTTTTTT. The encoded protein is CAWSIDGTAEKLFF.

This sequence joins TRBV2 and TRBJ1-5; TRBD1 matches 8 bases. This CDR3 spans 15 amino acids. Germline V CDR1 and CDR2: SNHLY, FYNNEI. V lost 6 bases, J lost 3 bases, and 7 bases stayed unmatched. The CDR3 nucleotides read TGTGCCAGCAGAGCAGGGGGCGCGGACAATCAGCCCCAGCATTTT. Translating it yields CASRAGGADNQPQHF. Drawing the rest from reference TRBV2 and TRBJ1-5, the complete variable domain is EPEVTQTPSHQVTQMGQEVILRCVPISNHLYFYWYRQILGQKVEFLVSFYNNEISEKSEIFDDQFSVERPDGSNFTLKIRSTKLEDSAMYFCASRAGGADNQPQHFGDGTRLSIL.

V is TRBV27 and J is TRBJ2-4, with D unresolved. The CDR3 totals 13 residues. CDR1 is MNHEY, CDR2 SMNVEV, per germline (reference sequence). The V and J ends lost 5 bases and 7 bases respectively, with 12 bases between them. The CDR3 loop reads CASSTRPENIQYF. DNA of the CDR3: TGTGCCAGCAGTACCAGGCCGGAGAACATTCAGTACTTC.

The rearrangement links TRBV6-1 to TRBJ1-2; 8 nucleotides align to TRBD1. V lost 6 bases to trimming and J lost 6 bases; unmatched junction nucleotides: 3. Germline V lookup: CDR1 MNHNS, CDR2 SASEGT. This CDR3 spans 12 amino acids. Here the CDR3 DNA reads TGTGCCAGCAGCCTGACAGGGGATGGCTACACCTTC. This sequence encodes CASSLTGDGYTF.

The chain is built from TRBV5-1 and TRBJ2-7; 7 positions match TRBD2. Trimming took 4 bases from V and 4 from J; bases not matched to a gene: 8. Germline loops: CDR1 SGHRS, CDR2 YFSETQ. This CDR3 is built from 14 residues. CDR3 sequence reads: CASSESGTEYEQYF. As DNA, the CDR3 is TGCGCCAGCAGCGAGAGCGGGACGGAATACGAGCAGTACTTC.

The rearrangement links TRBV14 to TRBJ2-7; a weak D match, TRBD2 (6 bases). V lost 4 bases and J 2 bases, leaving 18 bases between the germline ends. The CDR3 has 16 amino acids. Germline V CDR1 and CDR2: SGHDN, FVKESK. CDR3 coding DNA: TGTGCCAGCAGCCCCCTGGGGAGCGGGCCGACCTACGAGCAGTACTTC. Translation gives CASSPLGSGPTYEQYF. The variable domain in full, completed from reference TRBV14 and TRBJ2-7, reads EAGVTQFPSHSVIEKGQTVTLRCDPISGHDNLYWYRRVMGKEIKFLLHFVKESKQDESGMPNNRFLAERTGGTYSTLKVQPAELEDSGVYFCASSPLGSGPTYEQYFGPGTRLTVT.

The chain has TRBV11-3 and TRBJ2-1; possibly TRBD2 for D (7 bases). With 2 bases removed from V and 5 bases from J, the gap between germline ends came to 16 bases. Germline-derived CDR1 and CDR2 are SGHNT and YENEEA. The CDR3 length is 16 residues. Here the CDR3 DNA reads TGTGCCAGCAGCTTAATTGGGGCGGGGGCCAACAATGAGCAGTTCTTC. Translated, it gives CASSLIGAGANNEQFF.

The chain is built from TRBV6-5 and TRBJ1-5, with a possible D match to TRBD1 (5 bases). Germline V gene lookup returns CDR1 MNHEY and CDR2 SVGAGI. The CDR3 consists of 15 residues. Trimming removed 8 bases from V and 4 bases from J, with 18 bases in between. CDR3 DNA: TGTGCCAGCCGGGGCTCGGGGAATCAAAATCAGCCCCAGCATTTT. Protein product: CASRGSGNQNQPQHF.

The chain's CDR3 is CASSPETSWRETQYF. The CDR3 DNA follows: TGTGCCAGCAGCCCAGAGACGTCTTGGCGAGAGACCCAGTACTTC. The chain is built from TRBV4-2 and TRBJ2-5; D gene ambiguous. The V end was cut by 4 bases, the J end by 4 bases, with 16 bases between. Germline V gene data show CDR1 as LGHNA and CDR2 as YNFKEQ. The CDR3 contains 15 residues.

This chain connects TRBV20-1 to TRBJ2-1; D is perhaps TRBD2 (5 bases). Trimming took off 1 base at V and 9 bases at J, with 7 bases between the two ends. The CDR3 contains 11 residues. Germline values: CDR1 DFQATT, CDR2 SNEGSKA (reference sequence). CDR3 in amino acids: CSARVEVEQFF. In nucleotides, the CDR3 is TGCAGTGCTAGAGTGGAGGTTGAGCAGTTCTTC.

The chain employs TRBV14 and TRBJ2-3, with TRBD2 identical over 8 bases. Germline values: CDR1 SGHDN, CDR2 FVKESK. V shed 4 bases and J 0 bases; nucleotides not matched to a gene: 6. The CDR3 totals 16 residues. For the CDR3, the DNA is TGTGCCAGCAGCCGTAGACTAGCGCCGAGCACAGATACGCAGTATTTT. Protein sequence: CASSRRLAPSTDTQYF.

The rearrangement links TRBV2 to TRBJ2-7; D remains unclear. Germline V gene lookup returns CDR1 SNHLY and CDR2 FYNNEI. Trimming removed 6 bases at V and 6 bases at J, with 12 bases between. The CDR3 consists of 12 residues. Written as DNA, the CDR3 is TGTGCCAGCAGACTGTTGGGTGTCGAGCAGTACTTC. Translating it yields CASRLLGVEQYF.

CDR3 sequence: CASSLTQVEAFF. CDR3 DNA sequence: TGTGCCAGCAGCCTAACCCAAGTGGAAGCTTTCTTT. The chain has TRBV7-9 and TRBJ1-1; D is uncertain. Germline V gene data show CDR1 as SEHNR and CDR2 as FQNEAQ (reference sequence). The CDR3 runs 12 residues. Trimming took off 5 bases at V and 8 bases at J, with 12 bases between the two ends.

This clone has just one count. The genes are TRBV18 and TRBJ2-5; TRBD1 matches at 7 bases. J was trimmed by 1 base and V by 4 bases; bases with no gene match: 3. This CDR3 spans 14 amino acids. Germline CDR1 is KGHSH and CDR2 is LQKENI. CDR3 DNA: TGTGCCAGCTCACAAAGACAGGGCCAAGAGACCCAGTACTTC. Protein sequence: CASSQRQGQETQYF.

The genes are TRBV5-1 and TRBJ2-7, with 11 bases identical to TRBD1. V dropped 4 bases and J dropped 6; count of bases not matched to a gene: 3. Germline lookup yields CDR1 SGHRS and CDR2 YFSETQ. The length of the CDR3 is 13 residues. The CDR3: CASSPGTGGEQYF. As DNA, the CDR3 is TGCGCCAGCAGCCCCGGGACAGGGGGCGAGCAGTACTTC. The full variable domain, in which reference TRBV5-1 and TRBJ2-7 provide the parts outside the CDR3, is KAGVTQTPRYLIKTRGQQVTLSCSPISGHRSVSWYQQTPGQGLQFLFEYFSETQRNKGNFPGRFSGRQFSNSRSEMNVSTLELGDSALYLCASSPGTGGEQYFGPGTRLTVT.

V gene TRBV5-1 combines with J gene TRBJ2-1; 7 bases line up with TRBD1. Trimming at V came to 4 bases and at J to 4 bases, leaving 5 bases not matched to a gene. The CDR3 is 14 residues long. CDR1 SGHRS and CDR2 YFSETQ come from the germline V gene. The CDR3 protein is CASSPGQIYNEQFF. CDR3 nucleotides: TGCGCCAGCAGCCCGGGACAGATTTACAATGAGCAGTTCTTC.